This T cell receptor (beta chain) was recorded in a study of blood T cell repertoires in COVID-19. Original processing notes: Amplifying reference gene primers gave estimates of nucleated cell counts. Produced via immunoSEQ multiplex PCR; TCRdb's table is partial and in-frame only. D and trimming come from the DNA, and the V and J calls and clone size come from that table. The data contain 150,000 to 200,000 clones, around 81% of them singletons. There are 16 residues in the CDR3. Between the trimmed V and J ends, which lost 4 bases and 3 bases, there was a span of 20 bases. Per germline, CDR1 SGHRS and CDR2 YFSETQ.

The chain carries TRBV5-1 and TRBJ2-7, with D possibly TRBD1 on 5 matching bases. The TCR comes from a man aged 40-49 years who had recovered from COVID-19. The specimen was PBMCs or T cells enriched from blood (not recorded which). This chain's CDR3 is CASSTRQSEPVYEQYF. DNA of the CDR3: TGCGCCAGCAGCACCAGACAGAGCGAACCTGTCTACGAGCAGTACTTC. The full variable domain, in which reference TRBV5-1 and TRBJ2-7 provide the parts outside the CDR3, is KAGVTQTPRYLIKTRGQQVTLSCSPISGHRSVSWYQQTPGQGLQFLFEYFSETQRNKGNFPGRFSGRQFSNSRSEMNVSTLELGDSALYLCASSTRQSEPVYEQYFGPGTRLTVT.